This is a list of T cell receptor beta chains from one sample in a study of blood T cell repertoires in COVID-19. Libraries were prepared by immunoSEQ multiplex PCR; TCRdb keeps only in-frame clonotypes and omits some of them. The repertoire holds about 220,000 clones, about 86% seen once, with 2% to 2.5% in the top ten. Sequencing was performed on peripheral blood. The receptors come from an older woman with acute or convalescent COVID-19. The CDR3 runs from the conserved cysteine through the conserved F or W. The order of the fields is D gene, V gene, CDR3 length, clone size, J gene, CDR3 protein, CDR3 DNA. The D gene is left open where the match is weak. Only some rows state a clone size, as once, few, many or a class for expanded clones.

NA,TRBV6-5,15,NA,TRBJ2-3,CASNRGGGRTDTQYF,TGTGCCAGCAACAGAGGGGGGGGGCGCACAGATACGCAGTATTTT
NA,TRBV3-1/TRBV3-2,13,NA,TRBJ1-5,CASSQGGNQPQHF,TGTGCCAGCAGCCAGGGAGGCAATCAGCCCCAGCATTTT
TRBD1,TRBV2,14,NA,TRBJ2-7,CASSDVTGSNEQYF,TGTGCCAGCAGTGACGTGACAGGGAGTAACGAGCAGTACTTC
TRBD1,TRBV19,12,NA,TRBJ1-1,CATRTGNTEAFF,TGTGCCACTAGGACAGGGAACACTGAAGCTTTCTTT
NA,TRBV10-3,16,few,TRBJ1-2,CAISESGRGTNYGYTF,TGTGCCATCAGTGAGTCGGGGAGGGGCACAAACTATGGCTACACCTTC
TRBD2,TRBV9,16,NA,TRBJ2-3,CASSVGSSGGVYTQYF,TGTGCCAGCAGCGTAGGATCTAGCGGGGGGGTGTATACGCAGTATTTT
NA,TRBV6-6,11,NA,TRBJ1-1,CASRPGTEAFF,TGTGCCAGCAGACCCGGAACGGAGGCTTTCTTT
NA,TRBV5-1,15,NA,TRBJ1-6,CASSFGSSYNSPLHF,TGCGCCAGCAGCTTTGGGAGTTCCTATAATTCACCCCTCCACTTT
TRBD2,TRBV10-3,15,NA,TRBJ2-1,CATYKAGSSYNEQFF,TGTGCCACATACAAAGCGGGGAGTTCCTACAATGAGCAGTTCTTC
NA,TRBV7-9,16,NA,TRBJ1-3,CASSLAPPGIGNTIYF,TGTGCCAGCAGCTTAGCCCCCCCCGGGATTGGAAACACCATATATTTT
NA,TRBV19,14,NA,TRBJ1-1,CASRDGGRNTEAFF,TGTGCCAGTAGGGATGGGGGCAGGAACACTGAAGCTTTCTTT
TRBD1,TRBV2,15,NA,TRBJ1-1,CASRSRQGRNTEAFF,TGTGCCAGCAGGTCGAGACAGGGCCGGAACACTGAAGCTTTCTTT
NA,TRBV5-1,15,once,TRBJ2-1,CASSFRGGRNNEQFF,TGCGCCAGCAGCTTCCGTGGGGGCCGTAACAATGAGCAGTTCTTC
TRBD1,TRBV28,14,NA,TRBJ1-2,CASRLSGQGYGYTF,TGTGCCAGCAGACTTTCTGGACAGGGGTATGGCTACACCTTC